This T cell receptor (beta chain) was sequenced in a study of beta chain features in type 1 diabetes. Whole-study findings and limits: Shortening that was moderate but significant affected the TCRB CDR3s of Type 1 diabetes patients in all four CD4+ subsets.

Every bit of the isolated RNA underwent reverse transcription, so sequencing read expressed TCRB transcripts. Libraries were prepared by immunoSEQ multiplex PCR; TCRdb keeps only in-frame clonotypes and omits some of them. The sample lists 900,000 or so clones, roughly 16% occurring once. The sample holds a few counts of this clone. Its matching antigen is unknown. The CDR3 has 16 residues. V lost 4 bases and J lost 5; bases outside the gene matches: 9. The germline CDR1 and CDR2 sequences are SEHNR and FQNEAQ (reference sequence). A CD45RO/CCR7/CD25/CD127/CD95/CD27 panel sorted naive, central memory, regulatory and stem cell-like memory CD4+ cells.

J is TRBJ2-5 and V is TRBV7-9; 11 bases line up with TRBD2. The clonotype was recovered from a woman aged 18-29 years in good health. The sequencing input was naive CD4+ T cells from blood. CDR3 in DNA: TGTGCCAGCAGCTCCTTACTAGCGGGAGCTAGGGAGACCCAGTACTTC. Its protein is CASSSLLAGARETQYF.